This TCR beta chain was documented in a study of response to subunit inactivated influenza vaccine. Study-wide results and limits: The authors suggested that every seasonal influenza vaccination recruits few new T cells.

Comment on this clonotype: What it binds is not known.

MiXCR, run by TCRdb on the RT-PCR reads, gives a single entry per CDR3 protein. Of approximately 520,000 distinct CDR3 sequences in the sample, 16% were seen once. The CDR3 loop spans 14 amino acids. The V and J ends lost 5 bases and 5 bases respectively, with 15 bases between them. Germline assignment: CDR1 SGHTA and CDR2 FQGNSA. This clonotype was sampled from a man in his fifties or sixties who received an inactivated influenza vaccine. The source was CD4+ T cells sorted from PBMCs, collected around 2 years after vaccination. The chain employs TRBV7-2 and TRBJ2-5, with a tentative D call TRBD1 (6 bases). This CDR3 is CASSPRQEMETQYF. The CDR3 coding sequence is TGTGCCAGCAGCCCCAGACAGGAGATGGAGACCCAGTACTTC.